These T cell receptor beta chains were read from a single sample in a study of technical replicates of blood from several donors. Using immunoSEQ multiplex PCR, the repertoire was profiled, and TCRdb retains in-frame clones only, with some absent. The sample gives around 57,000 clones, more than 95% of which show up once; 0.19% is in the top ten. The sequenced sample was T cells isolated from PBMCs. Receptors originate from a human donor in good health. The CDR3 runs from the conserved cysteine through the conserved F or W. Fields, in order: D gene, clone size, J gene, V gene, CDR3 length, CDR3 DNA, CDR3 protein. A D gene is named only where the DNA matches it firmly. The size of a clone is reported for some rows only, either as once, few or many, or as a class for expanded clones.

- | once | TRBJ2-2 | TRBV6-1 | 17 | TGTGCCAGCAGTGAATTCGCCCGGTCCTTTACCACCGGGGAGCTGTTTTTT | CASSEFARSFTTGELFF
- | - | TRBJ1-1 | TRBV2 | 15 | TGTGCCAGCAGTGAATGGGGGGGTTTGGGCACTGAAGCTTTCTTT | CASSEWGGLGTEAFF
- | - | TRBJ2-7 | TRBV7-9 | 13 | TGTGCCAGCAGCTTCGACGGAGCCTACGAGCAGTACTTC | CASSFDGAYEQYF
TRBD1 | - | TRBJ1-1 | TRBV30 | 15 | TGTGCCTGGAGGGAACCGGGACAGGGGCACACTGAAGCTTTCTTT | CAWREPGQGHTEAFF
- | - | TRBJ2-6 | TRBV29-1 | 17 | TGCAGCGTGGGGGCCGCCCAGGGGCGGTCCGGGGCCAACGTCCTGACTTTC | CSVGAAQGRSGANVLTF
- | - | TRBJ1-4 | TRBV18 | 16 | TGTGCCAGCTCACCAGCAGGGAAGGCAACTAATGAAAAACTGTTTTTT | CASSPAGKATNEKLFF
TRBD2 | - | TRBJ2-7 | TRBV11-2 | 17 | TGTGCCAGCAGCTTAGGTCCGGGAGGGTTAAGGAGGTACGAGCAGTACTTC | CASSLGPGGLRRYEQYF
- | - | TRBJ2-2 | TRBV28 | 15 | TGTGCCACCACGGTCGGGGAGGTGAACACCGGGGAGCTGTTTTTT | CATTVGEVNTGELFF
- | - | TRBJ1-3 | TRBV11-1 | 14 | TGTGCCAGCACGCGAAGGGGCTCTGGAAACACCATATATTTT | CASTRRGSGNTIYF
- | once | TRBJ1-1 | TRBV28 | 16 | TGTACCAGCAGTTTAATTGCAGGGAGGTGGAGGTCTGAAGCTTTCTTT | CTSSLIAGRWRSEAFF
TRBD2 | - | TRBJ2-1 | TRBV6-6 | 15 | TGTGCCAGTCAATCCACTAGCGGGGGACACAATGAGCAGTTCTTC | CASQSTSGGHNEQFF
- | - | TRBJ2-7 | TRBV28 | 15 | TGTGCCAGCAGCTCAGGGTCCACGGGCTTCTACGAGCAGTACTTC | CASSSGSTGFYEQYF
- | once | TRBJ2-5 | TRBV5-5 | 15 | TGTGCCAGCACTCTTAGGACAGTTACGCAAGAGACCCAGTACTTC | CASTLRTVTQETQYF
TRBD1 | - | TRBJ2-1 | TRBV5-1 | 15 | TGCGCCAGCAAAGAGGGGACAGGGGGTTACAATGAGCAGTTCTTC | CASKEGTGGYNEQFF
- | - | TRBJ1-6 | TRBV10-1 | 15 | TGCGCCAGCAGTGATCCGTCCAAAGCAAATTCACCCCTCCACTTT | CASSDPSKANSPLHF
TRBD1 | - | TRBJ1-5 | TRBV7-8 | 15 | TGTGCCAGCAGCTTGGGCAGGGGGTATCATCAGCCCCAGCATTTT | CASSLGRGYHQPQHF
- | - | TRBJ1-2 | TRBV15 | 16 | TGTGCCACCAGCAGAGATCTTGCAGGGGCGGGCTATGGCTACACCTTC | CATSRDLAGAGYGYTF
- | - | TRBJ2-1 | TRBV5-4 | 12 | TGTGCCAGCAGCTTGGAGGGGAATGAGCAGTTCTTC | CASSLEGNEQFF
- | - | TRBJ2-7 | TRBV9 | 14 | TGTGCCAGCACCGTTGGGGCAGAAAGCTACGAGCAGTACTTC | CASTVGAESYEQYF
TRBD1 | - | TRBJ1-1 | TRBV6-6 | 12 | TGTGCCAGCAGTTACTCAGGGGGCGTCGCTTTCTTT | CASSYSGGVAFF
TRBD1 | - | TRBJ1-4 | TRBV4-1 | 18 | TGCGCCAGCAGCCAAGGGTGGCAGGGGACAGAGGGGAATGAAAAACTGTTTTTT | CASSQGWQGTEGNEKLFF
- | - | TRBJ1-6 | TRBV6-5 | 15 | TGTGCCAGCAGTTACTCAGGGGCAGAAAATTCACCCCTCCACTTT | CASSYSGAENSPLHF
TRBD1 | - | TRBJ2-7 | TRBV5-1 | 15 | TGCGCCAGCAGCACGACAGGGTCATTGGACTACGAGCAGTACTTC | CASSTTGSLDYEQYF
- | - | TRBJ1-1 | TRBV11-2 | 11 | TGTGCCAGCAGCTTATTCCATGAAGCTTTCTTT | CASSLFHEAFF
- | - | TRBJ1-1 | TRBV11-2 | 13 | TGTGCCAGCAGCTTAGGTCGCAGGGCTGAAGCTTTCTTT | CASSLGRRAEAFF
- | once | TRBJ2-7 | TRBV5-1 | 14 | TGCGCCAGCAGCTTCGGAGGGCTAGTCTACGAGCAGTACTTC | CASSFGGLVYEQYF
- | - | TRBJ1-3 | TRBV7-2 | 15 | TGTGCCAGCAGCTTCTACAGGGACTCTGGAAACACCATATATTTT | CASSFYRDSGNTIYF
TRBD1 | - | TRBJ1-2 | TRBV9 | 15 | TGTGCCAGCGCGCAGGGGGGACCCGTTTCCTATGGCTACACCTTC | CASAQGGPVSYGYTF
- | - | TRBJ1-2 | TRBV5-4 | 13 | TGTGCCAGCAGCTTGCGCGACAGCTATGGCTACACCTTC | CASSLRDSYGYTF
TRBD1 | once | TRBJ2-1 | TRBV14 | 14 | TGTGCCAGCAGCCCCCGGGACAGGTCGAATGAGCAGTTCTTC | CASSPRDRSNEQFF
- | - | TRBJ2-7 | TRBV21-1 | 15 | TGTGCCAGCAGCAAAGTAGAGTTCACCGCCTACGAGCAGTACTTC | CASSKVEFTAYEQYF
- | - | TRBJ2-5 | TRBV6-1 | 14 | TGTGCCAGCAGTGAAAAGGCGGTACAAGAGACCCAGTACTTC | CASSEKAVQETQYF
TRBD1 | - | TRBJ1-1 | TRBV28 | 17 | TGTGCCAGCAGTTATATGACAGGGGGCGATGGGAACACTGAAGCTTTCTTT | CASSYMTGGDGNTEAFF
- | few | TRBJ2-5 | TRBV30 | 12 | TGTGCCTGGAGTTATGGTCAGGAGACCCAGTACTTC | CAWSYGQETQYF
- | - | TRBJ2-7 | TRBV28 | 15 | TGTGCCAGCAGTTTAACCCACAGAAAACTTTACGAGCAGTACTTC | CASSLTHRKLYEQYF
TRBD1 | - | TRBJ2-7 | TRBV2 | 17 | TGTGCCAGCAGTTACGCATCCGGGACAGGGGGCTCCTACGAGCAGTACTTC | CASSYASGTGGSYEQYF
- | - | TRBJ2-7 | TRBV28 | 11 | TGTGCCAGCTCGTGGGGGGTCGAGCAGTACTTC | CASSWGVEQYF
- | - | TRBJ1-5 | TRBV28 | 14 | TGTGCCAGCACCCAGGCCGATAGCAATCAGCCCCAGCATTTT | CASTQADSNQPQHF
TRBD1 | - | TRBJ1-1 | TRBV28 | 14 | TGTGCCAGCAGTTCCATACAGGGGTGGGCTGAAGCTTTCTTT | CASSSIQGWAEAFF
TRBD1 | - | TRBJ1-1 | TRBV18 | 16 | TGTGCCAGCTCACCGAACGCGGACAGGCGGAACACTGAAGCTTTCTTT | CASSPNADRRNTEAFF
TRBD1 | - | TRBJ1-2 | TRBV2 | 12 | TGTGCCAGCAGTCGGACAGGGAATGGCTACACCTTC | CASSRTGNGYTF
TRBD1 | - | TRBJ2-7 | TRBV27 | 15 | TGTGCCAGCAGTACCCCCGACAGGGGGCTGGGCGAGCAGTACTTC | CASSTPDRGLGEQYF
TRBD1 | - | TRBJ1-2 | TRBV6-5 | 12 | TGTGCCAGCGGACAGGGGGTCACTGGCTACACCTTC | CASGQGVTGYTF
TRBD2 | - | TRBJ2-4 | TRBV28 | 18 | TGTGCCAGCAGCAAAGCGGGACTAGCAAGCCTAGCCAAAAACATTCAGTACTTC | CASSKAGLASLAKNIQYF
- | - | TRBJ1-2 | TRBV7-9 | 15 | TGTGCCAGCAGCTCATCCAGGGGCAGTGGCTATGGCTACACCTTC | CASSSSRGSGYGYTF
TRBD1 | - | TRBJ1-2 | TRBV5-6 | 16 | TGTGCCAGCAGCTTGATTCCCGCCAGGGGGCAAGGGGACTACACCTTC | CASSLIPARGQGDYTF
- | once | TRBJ1-1 | TRBV5-4 | 16 | TGTGCCAGCAGCTTGGGGGGGAGGGGTATGAACACTGAAGCTTTCTTT | CASSLGGRGMNTEAFF
TRBD1 | - | TRBJ2-7 | TRBV18 | 14 | TGTGCCAGCTCACCCGGGACAGGGACCTACGAGCAGTACTTC | CASSPGTGTYEQYF
- | - | TRBJ2-3 | TRBV19 | 15 | TGTGCCAGTAGTACCTACCCCACTAGCACAGATACGCAGTATTTT | CASSTYPTSTDTQYF
- | - | TRBJ2-1 | TRBV6-4 | 12 | TGTGCCAGCAGTGAGGGCGACAATGAGCAGTTCTTC | CASSEGDNEQFF
TRBD2 | - | TRBJ2-1 | TRBV19 | 15 | TGTGCCAGTAGCCCCGGACTAGCGGGAAGCAATGAGCAGTTCTTC | CASSPGLAGSNEQFF
- | - | TRBJ1-1 | TRBV4-1 | 12 | TGCGCCAGCAGCCGAGTCAGGGGTGAAGCTTTCTTT | CASSRVRGEAFF
- | - | TRBJ2-3 | TRBV28 | 16 | TGTGCCAGCAGCGGAGCGGCGGCGTCGATCACAGATACGCAGTATTTT | CASSGAAASITDTQYF
- | - | TRBJ2-7 | TRBV2 | 12 | TGTGCCAGCAGTCTTGAAGGGGGAGAGCAGTACTTC | CASSLEGGEQYF